These 19 T cell receptor beta chains originate from one sample sequenced in a study of T cell repertoires in cytomegalovirus infection. These receptors have no known antigen. In TCRdb, the reads were re-called with MiXCR into one record per CDR3 protein. The sample has fewer than 950,000 distinct CDR3 sequences; approximately 30% are singletons. The specimen was cultured CD8+ T cells from PBMCs, collected from culture after CMV antigen stimulation. These receptors originate from a human donor in good health (CMV status not recorded). Some clones in this sample may be carry-over from other donors' samples.

This clonotype was observed at least ten times. The J gene is TRBJ2-5, the V gene TRBV7-9, with 8 bases aligning to TRBD1. This CDR3 region has 14 residues. CDR1 and CDR2 (germline): SEHNR, FQNEAQ (reference sequence). The trim removed 4 bases at V and 3 bases at J, leaving 4 bases unmatched. The CDR3 here is CASSSTTGEETQYF. The CDR3 bases are TGTGCCAGCAGCTCGACGACAGGGGAAGAGACCCAGTACTTC.

This clonotype was recorded many times. This rearrangement joins TRBV12-3 or TRBV12-4 to TRBJ1-5; D not certain. V lost 6 bases and J 0 bases, leaving 24 bases between the germline ends. The CDR3 is made up of 19 amino acids. The CDR3 coding sequence is TGTGCCAGCAGCTTCACCCTCCTCGGAGAGAAATATAGCAATCAGCCCCAGCATTTT. This encodes CASSFTLLGEKYSNQPQHF.

Comment on this clonotype: This may stem from a read error, because a much larger clone lies one nucleotide away. The V and J genes are TRBV7-3 and TRBJ1-2; D gene ambiguous. The CDR3 covers 13 residues. Germline CDR1 and CDR2: SGHTA and FQGTGA. The DNA for the CDR3 is TGTACCAGCCTCTACGCACCTGGCAATGGCTACACCTTC. Encoded protein: CTSLYAPGNGYTF.

The rearrangement joins TRBV6-2 or TRBV6-3 to TRBJ2-1; no clear D. The CDR3 loop spans 14 amino acids. Trimming shortened V by 6 bases and J by 6 bases, and 15 bases separated the two germline ends. The germline V gene has CDR1 MNHEY and CDR2 SVGEGT. CDR3 residues: CASSIWSDRNEQFF. The CDR3 bases are TGTGCCAGCAGCATTTGGTCCGATCGCAATGAGCAGTTCTTC.

The chain combines TRBV7-2 with TRBJ2-1; TRBD2 is a possible D gene (6 bases). V shed 2 bases and J shed 0 bases, with 14 bases lying between them. The CDR3 is 17 residues long. Per germline, CDR1 SGHTA and CDR2 FQGNSA. The CDR3 DNA sequence: TGTGCCAGCAGCTTACTGGAGCTAGCGCTCTCCTACAATGAGCAGTTCTTC. Its protein product is CASSLLELALSYNEQFF.

This clonotype was picked up many times. V usage is TRBV7-6 and J usage is TRBJ1-2, with D unclear. The ends were cut back, 1 base at V and 4 bases at J, with 13 bases in the middle. The CDR3 sequence is 15 residues long. Germline V gives CDR1 SGHVS, CDR2 FNYEAQ. The CDR3 DNA follows: TGTGCCAGCAGCTTAGGGGCAGGTCTTGGCTATGGCTACACCTTC. Translating it yields CASSLGAGLGYGYTF.

This clonotype has ten or more counts. The chain carries TRBV5-8 and TRBJ2-2, with D perhaps being TRBD1 or TRBD2 (5 bases each). The length of the CDR3 is 15 residues. Per germline, CDR1 SGHTS and CDR2 YDEGEE. The V and J ends lost 4 bases and 4 bases respectively, with 14 bases between them. The CDR3 DNA follows: TGTGCCAGCAGCCCCCCGAGGGGTGGCACCGGGGAGCTGTTTTTT. Residues: CASSPPRGGTGELFF.

This clonotype appeared many times. The rearrangement uses TRBV7-2 and TRBJ2-5, with D possibly matching TRBD2 (6 bases). From germline, CDR1 is SGHTA and CDR2 FQGNSA. With 4 bases removed from V and 5 bases from J, the gap between germline ends came to 14 bases. The CDR3 spans 14 residues. CDR3 in amino acids: CASSSRGLGETQYF. DNA for the CDR3: TGTGCCAGCAGCTCACGGGGGTTGGGGGAGACCCAGTACTTC.

This clonotype came up a few times. This chain connects TRBV6-2 or TRBV6-3 to TRBJ2-3, with 9 nucleotides matching TRBD2. CDR1 is MNHEY and CDR2 is SVGEGT in the germline V gene. Unmatched junction bases numbered 10, after V lost 7 bases and J lost 2 bases. The CDR3 is 16 amino acids. CDR3 residues: CASINLAGAYTDTQYF. The CDR3 DNA is TGTGCCAGCATCAACTTAGCGGGGGCCTACACAGATACGCAGTATTTT.

This clonotype showed up many times. The J gene is TRBJ1-2, the V gene TRBV7-9; D is unclear. This CDR3 contains 12 residues. The germline V gene encodes CDR1 SEHNR and CDR2 FQNEAQ (reference sequence). Deletions cut 1 base from V and 6 bases from J, with 6 bases between. The CDR3 protein is CASSLGGNGYTF. CDR3 bases: TGTGCCAGCAGCTTAGGAGGGAATGGCTACACCTTC.

V and J are TRBV10-3 and TRBJ2-5, with a possible D match to TRBD2 (5 bases). V was shortened by 2 bases and J by 8 bases, with 9 bases between the two germline ends. Germline V gene lookup returns CDR1 ENHRY and CDR2 SYGVKD. This CDR3 spans 12 amino acids. The CDR3 coding sequence is TGTGCCATCAGTGAGCCAGCGGACACCCAGTACTTC. It yields the protein CAISEPADTQYF.

This clonotype was recorded at least ten times. The V and J genes are TRBV6-1 and TRBJ2-7; 8 bases map to TRBD1. Germline values: CDR1 MNHNS, CDR2 SASEGT. V was clipped by 3 bases and J by 5 bases; unmatched bases: 0. This CDR3 spans 12 amino acids. The DNA for the CDR3 is TGTGCCAGCAGTGAGACAGGGGACGAGCAGTACTTC. This sequence encodes CASSETGDEQYF.

The V call is TRBV5-4, the J call TRBJ1-1, with no clear D. CDR1 and CDR2 (germline): SGHNT, YYREEE (reference sequence). The CDR3 has 15 amino acids. Between the trimmed V and J ends, which lost 2 bases and 2 bases, there was a span of 13 bases. For the CDR3, the DNA is TGTGCCAGCAGCTTCCCCTCGTTGGGAAACACTGAAGCTTTCTTT. This sequence encodes CASSFPSLGNTEAFF.

This clonotype was recorded many times. The J gene is TRBJ1-2, the V gene TRBV12-3 or TRBV12-4; 8 bases match TRBD1. The V gene end was trimmed by 4 bases and the J gene end by 1 base; junction bases not matched to a gene: 11. CDR3 length: 17 residues. This chain's CDR3 is CASSSDLGQGRNYGYTF. CDR3 sequence (DNA): TGTGCCAGCAGTTCTGACCTAGGACAGGGTCGTAACTATGGCTACACCTTC.

The V and J genes are TRBV4-1 and TRBJ2-1, with a possible D match to TRBD1 (5 bases). This CDR3 comprises 11 residues. From germline, CDR1 is MGHRA and CDR2 YSYEKL. The V gene lost 2 bases and the J gene lost 9 bases, with 5 bases spanning the gap. In DNA form, the CDR3 reads TGCGCCAGCAGCCAACAGGGTGAGCAGTTCTTC. As protein: CASSQQGEQFF.

This chain links TRBV4-3 with TRBJ1-6; D gene ambiguous. V lost 4 bases, J lost 5 bases, and 9 bases lay in between. Per the germline V gene, CDR1 is LGHNA and CDR2 is YSLEER. The CDR3 totals 14 residues. The CDR3 DNA reads TGCGCCAGCAGCCTCTGGTCTAATAATTCACCCCTCCACTTT. It codes for CASSLWSNNSPLHF.

With respect to this clonotype: Given a much more abundant clone one base away, this may be a read error. V gene TRBV7-2 combines with J gene TRBJ1-2; D possibly corresponds to TRBD1 (6 bases). The germline CDR1 and CDR2 sequences are SGHTA and FQGNSA. The CDR3 has 15 amino acids. DNA of the CDR3: TGTGCCAACAGCATTGGGGACATAACTAACTATGGCTACACCTTC. It yields the protein CANSIGDITNYGYTF. The full variable domain, completed using reference TRBV7-2 and TRBJ1-2, is GAGVSQSPSNKVTEKGKDVELRCDPISGHTALYWYRQSLGQGLEFLIYFQGNSAPDKSGLPSDRFSAERTGGSVSTLTIQRTQQEDSAVYLCANSIGDITNYGYTFGSGTRLTVV.

V usage is TRBV3-1 and J usage is TRBJ2-7, with 9 bases lining up with TRBD2. The CDR3 is made up of 19 amino acids. V was clipped by 4 bases and J by 2 bases; unmatched bases: 18. The germline CDR1 and CDR2 sequences are LGHDT and YNNKEL (reference sequence). The CDR3, as DNA: TGTGCCAGCAGCCTCTCCGCGGGGGTAGCGGGGGATCAACCCTACGAGCAGTACTTC. This encodes CASSLSAGVAGDQPYEQYF.

V usage is TRBV5-1 and J usage is TRBJ1-1; D perhaps matches TRBD1 (5 bases). The CDR3 spans 14 residues. The germline CDR1 and CDR2 sequences are SGHRS and YFSETQ. Trimming removed 0 bases from V and 5 bases from J, with 11 bases in between. The DNA for the CDR3 is TGCGCCAGCAGCTTGGAGGGGATGGCGACTGAAGCTTTCTTT. Translation: CASSLEGMATEAFF.